A single sample is the source of the 25 T cell receptor beta chains below, sequenced in a study of glioma-infiltrating T cells. Amplification of TCR alpha and beta CDR3 regions from RNA used iRepertoire nested multiplex PCR. TCRdb reprocessed the multiplex PCR reads via MiXCR and lists one record per CDR3 protein. Seen here are a few hundred thousand distinct CDR3 sequences, 35% to 45% observed once, and the top ten hold around 13%. The source material was glioma tissue, nonneoplastic brain tissue, or PBMCs (not recorded which). The receptors were sampled from a human donor with low-grade glioma or glioblastoma, undergoing nonglioma brain surgery, or in good health (not recorded which).

With respect to this clonotype: The junction does not match germline at one end; this may be a read error. J is TRBJ2-7 and V is TRBV6-4; D uncertain. Looked up from germline, CDR1 is MRHNA and CDR2 is SNTAGT. This CDR3 contains 13 residues. This CDR3 is CASSTPSSCEQYF. The DNA for the CDR3 is TGTGCCAGCAGCACCCCCTCCTCCTGCGAGCAGTACTTC.

This clonotype was counted only a few times. The chain uses TRBV20-1 and TRBJ2-2, with a possible D match to TRBD2 (5 bases). From germline, CDR1 is DFQATT and CDR2 SNEGSKA (reference sequence). V was trimmed by 3 bases and J by 3 bases, leaving 11 bases between them. The CDR3 has 14 residues. CDR3 region: CSASPPRDTGELFF. In nucleotides, the CDR3 is TGCAGTGCTAGCCCGCCGAGGGACACCGGGGAGCTGTTTTTT.

The chain recombines TRBV4-1 with TRBJ2-3; 8 bases line up with TRBD2. Germline CDR1 and CDR2: MGHRA and YSYEKL. The V segment lost 0 bases and the J segment 1 base; nucleotides outside the gene matches: 12. The CDR3 runs to 19 residues. CDR3 amino acids: CASSQDRGSGAGGTDTQYF. CDR3 nucleotide sequence: TGCGCCAGCAGCCAAGATCGCGGGAGCGGAGCGGGGGGCACAGATACGCAGTATTTT.

A word on this clonotype: The CDR3 end shows no conserved phenylalanine or tryptophan, and so a read error is likely. No DNA is shown, since the ends of the CDR3 on it are uncertain; the CDR3 is the one TCRdb lists. This chain uses TRBV27 with TRBJ2-1; the D call in the table, TRBD2, was not verified against the DNA. The germline CDR1 and CDR2 sequences are MNHEY and SMNVEV (reference sequence). The CDR3 is made up of 15 amino acids, end residues included. CDR3 residues: CASSFGFRGLNEEFL.

This chain joins TRBV18 and TRBJ1-1; D is ambiguous. This CDR3 region has 15 residues. The V and J ends lost 2 bases and 0 bases respectively, with 10 bases between them. CDR1 KGHSH and CDR2 LQKENI come from the germline V gene. CDR3 sequence reads: CASSPKWHLNTEAFF. The CDR3 bases are TGTGCCAGCTCACCAAAATGGCACCTGAACACTGAAGCTTTCTTT.

A note on this clonotype: This clone may be a read error of a much larger clone one base away. This chain connects TRBV28 to TRBJ1-1, with a tentative D call TRBD1 (6 bases). Trimming pared 6 bases from V and 0 bases from J, leaving 17 bases between. From germline, CDR1 is MDHEN and CDR2 SYDVKM. This CDR3 has 16 residues. For the CDR3, the DNA is TGTGCCAGCAGCCGAGCAGGGAGGGGGATGAACACTGAAGCTTTCTTT. It is translated as CASSRAGRGMNTEAFF.

This clonotype has a single count. This rearrangement joins TRBV4-1 to TRBJ1-4, with D tentatively TRBD1 (5 bases). CDR1 is MGHRA and CDR2 is YSYEKL in the germline V gene. This CDR3 has 13 residues. Trimming cost V 4 bases and J 8 bases, with 11 bases left between them. As DNA, the CDR3 is TGCGCCAGCAGCCCTAGGGGAGGGGAAAAACTGTTTTTT. It yields the protein CASSPRGGEKLFF.

This clonotype was picked up many times. This chain links TRBV6-1 with TRBJ2-1; 8 positions agree with TRBD2. The CDR3 is 15 residues long. Germline values: CDR1 MNHNS, CDR2 SASEGT. V lost 5 bases to trimming and J lost 4 bases; unmatched junction nucleotides: 7. As DNA, the CDR3 is TGTGCCAGCAGTTACCTGCGGGAGGTTTACAATGAGCAGTTCTTC. This encodes CASSYLREVYNEQFF.

This clonotype appeared a few times. The chain carries TRBV28 and TRBJ2-7; TRBD1 matches 7 bases. With 2 bases clipped from V and 3 bases from J, the junction kept 13 bases outside the gene matches. This CDR3 has 17 amino acids. The germline CDR1 and CDR2 sequences are MDHEN and SYDVKM. This chain's CDR3 is CASSLPPVGGGGYEQYF. CDR3 DNA: TGTGCCAGCAGTTTACCCCCGGTAGGGGGCGGAGGCTACGAGCAGTACTTC.

This clonotype has just a few counts. In DNA, the CDR3 is TGTGCCACCCTAACTAAACCGGGGGAAGAGACCCAGTACTTC. This sequence encodes CATLTKPGEETQYF. The chain carries TRBV28 and TRBJ2-5; D possibly corresponds to TRBD2 (6 bases). This CDR3 has 14 residues. V was cut by 10 bases and J by 3 bases, with 18 bases left in between. Germline CDR1 is MDHEN and CDR2 is SYDVKM.

Concerning this clonotype itself: A read error is possible here, since a much larger clone lies one base away. Likely a read error: the CDR3 ends without its conserved phenylalanine or tryptophan. The chain links TRBV28 to TRBJ1-5, with no clear D. The ends were cut back, 4 bases at V and 4 bases at J, with 5 bases in the middle. CDR3 length: 12 amino acids. CDR1 and CDR2 from the germline V gene are MDHEN and SYDVKM. CDR3 DNA: TGTGCCAGCAGTTGGGGTAATCAGCCCCAGCATCTT. This encodes CASSWGNQPQHL.

The gene calls are TRBV6-9 and TRBJ2-2, with D unclear. Germline lookup yields CDR1 MNHGY and CDR2 SVAAGI. CDR3 length equals 15 residues. V gave up 2 bases and J gave up 1 base, with 8 bases separating them. This chain's CDR3 is CASSYGTGNTGELFF. The CDR3 bases are TGTGCCAGCAGTTATGGTACCGGGAACACCGGGGAGCTGTTTTTT.

This clonotype was counted ten times or more. The chain has TRBV20-1 and TRBJ1-5; weak D call: TRBD1 (6 bases). The CDR3 runs to 14 residues. Per germline, CDR1 DFQATT and CDR2 SNEGSKA (reference sequence). Trimming left V 0 bases short and J 6 bases short, with 12 bases between. DNA of the CDR3: TGCAGTGCTAGAGAGGGGGGGCGCCTTCAGCCCCAGCATTTT. It specifies CSAREGGRLQPQHF.

This rearrangement joins TRBV25-1 to TRBJ1-6; 7 bases are a match to TRBD1. CDR3 length equals 17 residues. In germline, CDR1 is MGHDK, CDR2 SYGVNS. Trimming took 6 bases from V and 2 from J; bases not matched to a gene: 10. The CDR3 loop reads CASRVTGIRTYNSPLHF. The CDR3 region has the DNA TGTGCCAGCAGGGTGACAGGGATCAGGACCTATAATTCACCCCTCCACTTT.

Of note for this clonotype: A much more abundant neighbour one base away suggests this may be a read error. The genes are TRBV6-2 or TRBV6-3 and TRBJ2-2, with D possibly being TRBD2 (6 bases). Trimming pared 7 bases from V and 2 bases from J, leaving 11 bases between. The CDR3 spans 14 residues. Germline CDR1 is MNHEY and CDR2 is SVGEGT. Here the CDR3 DNA reads TGTGCCAGCATCCTAGCGAGTAACACCGGGGAGCTGTTTTTT. Translated: CASILASNTGELFF.

The chain has TRBV5-1 and TRBJ1-1, with TRBD1 matching over 7 bases. The CDR3 spans 14 residues. Germline CDR1 SGHRS, CDR2 YFSETQ. The V segment lost 6 bases and the J segment 4 bases; nucleotides outside the gene matches: 9. In nucleotides, the CDR3 is TGCGCCAGCACCGCATCAGGGGGGGCCACTGAAGCTTTCTTT. Encoded protein: CASTASGGATEAFF.

The chain uses TRBV20-1 and TRBJ2-4; D is unclear. The V gene lost 3 bases and the J gene lost 7 bases, with 10 bases spanning the gap. In germline, CDR1 is DFQATT, CDR2 SNEGSKA (reference sequence). The CDR3 loop spans 12 amino acids. The CDR3 sequence is CSARATWNIQYF. The DNA for the CDR3 is TGCAGTGCTAGGGCAACCTGGAACATTCAGTACTTC.

A few counts support this clonotype. V usage is TRBV14 and J usage is TRBJ2-7; D is uncertain. Looked up from germline, CDR1 is SGHDN and CDR2 is FVKESK. This CDR3 region has 14 residues. Trimming left V 4 bases short and J 1 base short, with 11 bases between. The CDR3 DNA is TGTGCCAGCAGCCCGTGGGCTAGATCCTACGAGCAGTACTTC. It translates to CASSPWARSYEQYF.

This clonotype has only a few counts. This chain uses TRBV2 with TRBJ2-1; D not certain. Per germline, CDR1 SNHLY and CDR2 FYNNEI. This CDR3 spans 13 amino acids. Trimming removed 1 base at V and 11 bases at J, with 12 bases between. The CDR3 sequence: CASSEVVPGKQFF. The DNA for the CDR3 is TGTGCCAGCAGTGAAGTTGTCCCCGGTAAGCAGTTCTTC.

This clonotype was found once. One junction end disagrees with the germline gene, perhaps due to a read error. CDR3 nucleotide sequence: TGTGCCAGCAGTGAAGCCAGGGGAGGTGGCTACAACTTC. Translation gives CASSEARGGGYNF. The V gene is TRBV2, the J gene TRBJ1-2, with D possibly being TRBD1 (6 bases). This CDR3 is 13 amino acids long. Germline lookup yields CDR1 SNHLY and CDR2 FYNNEI.

This clonotype has only one observation. This may arise from a read error, as a much more abundant clone is one base away. V is TRBV15 and J is TRBJ2-7, with TRBD2 matching over 11 bases. This CDR3 contains 15 residues. V trimming: 3 bases; J trimming: 5 bases; junction bases outside the gene matches: 6. Germline CDR1 and CDR2: LNHNV and YYDKDF (reference sequence). CDR3 in amino acids: CATSSTSGRINEQYF. The CDR3 DNA follows: TGTGCCACCAGCAGTACTAGCGGGAGAATTAACGAGCAGTACTTC.

Note on this clonotype: This may arise from a read error, as a much more abundant clone is one base away. The chain links TRBV11-2 to TRBJ2-5, with a possible D match to TRBD2 (6 bases). The germline V gene has CDR1 SGHAT and CDR2 FQNNGV. The CDR3 has 12 amino acids. V was cut by 8 bases and J by 0 bases, with 7 bases left in between. The CDR3 region has the DNA TGTGCCAGCTGGGGGGACCAAGAGACCCAGTACTTC. This translates into CASWGDQETQYF.

There are many counts of this clonotype. V and J are TRBV27 and TRBJ2-3; D call uncertain. The CDR3 totals 13 residues. V was trimmed by 4 bases and J by 1 base, leaving 6 bases between them. CDR1 is MNHEY, CDR2 SMNVEV, per germline (reference sequence). The CDR3 DNA sequence: TGTGCCAGCAGTTACCCGGGCACAGATACGCAGTATTTT. Its translation: CASSYPGTDTQYF.

The sample holds many counts of this clonotype. The DNA for the CDR3 is TGTGCCAGCAGTTTACCGACTAGCGGGAGGGTAGGGGAGCAGTACTTC. It specifies CASSLPTSGRVGEQYF. The rearrangement links TRBV28 to TRBJ2-7; 14 bases are shared with TRBD2. CDR1 is MDHEN and CDR2 is SYDVKM in the germline V gene. The ends lost 2 bases at V and 7 bases at J; junction bases unmatched: 7. The CDR3 is 16 residues long.

On this clonotype itself: Germline is not matched at one junction end, which may reflect a read error. V usage is TRBV28 and J usage is TRBJ2-1; TRBD2 might be the D (5 bases). The germline gives CDR1 MDHEN, CDR2 SYDVKM. The CDR3 sequence is 15 residues long. The CDR3 here is CASSLRLACYNEQFF. The CDR3 DNA reads TGTGCCAGTAGTTTACGGCTAGCCTGCTACAATGAGCAGTTCTTC.